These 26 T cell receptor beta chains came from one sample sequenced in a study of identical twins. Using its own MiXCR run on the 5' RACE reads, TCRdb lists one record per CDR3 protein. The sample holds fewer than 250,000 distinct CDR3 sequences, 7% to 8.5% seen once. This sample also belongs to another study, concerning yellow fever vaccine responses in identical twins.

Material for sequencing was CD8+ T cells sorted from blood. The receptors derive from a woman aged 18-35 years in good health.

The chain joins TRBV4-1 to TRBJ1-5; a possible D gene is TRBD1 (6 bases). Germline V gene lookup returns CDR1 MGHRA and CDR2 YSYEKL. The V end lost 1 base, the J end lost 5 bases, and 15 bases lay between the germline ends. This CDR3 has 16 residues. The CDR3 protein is CASSQVLRGSDQPQHF. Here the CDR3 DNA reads TGCGCCAGCAGCCAAGTTCTCAGGGGCTCGGATCAGCCCCAGCATTTT.

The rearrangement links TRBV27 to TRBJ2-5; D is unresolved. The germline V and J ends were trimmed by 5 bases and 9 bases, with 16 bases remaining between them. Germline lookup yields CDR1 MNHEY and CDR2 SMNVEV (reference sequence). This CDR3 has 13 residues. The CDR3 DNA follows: TGTGCCAGCAGTGTCGGGCCCCGAAGGTCCCAGTACTTC. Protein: CASSVGPRRSQYF.

CDR3 sequence (DNA): TGTGCCAGCAGCGTCTCGGGAGGGATGGAGACCCAGTACTTC. Translation: CASSVSGGMETQYF. This sequence joins TRBV9 and TRBJ2-5; 8 nucleotides align to TRBD2. With 2 bases clipped from V and 5 bases from J, the junction kept 5 bases outside the gene matches. The CDR3 totals 14 residues. Germline CDR1 SGDLS, CDR2 YYNGEE.

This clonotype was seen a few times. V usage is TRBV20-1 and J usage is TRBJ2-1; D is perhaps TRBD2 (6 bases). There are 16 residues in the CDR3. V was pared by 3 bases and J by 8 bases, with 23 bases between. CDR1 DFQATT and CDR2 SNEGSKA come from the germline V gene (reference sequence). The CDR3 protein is CSARGLLSGAGYEQFF. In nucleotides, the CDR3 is TGCAGTGCTAGGGGTCTCCTTAGCGGAGCCGGCTATGAGCAGTTCTTC.

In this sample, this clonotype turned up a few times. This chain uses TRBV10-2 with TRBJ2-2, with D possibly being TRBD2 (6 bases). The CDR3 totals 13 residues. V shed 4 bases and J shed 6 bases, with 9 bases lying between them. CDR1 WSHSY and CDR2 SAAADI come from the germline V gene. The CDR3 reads CASSAREAGELFF. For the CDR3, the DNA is TGCGCCAGCAGTGCCAGGGAGGCCGGGGAGCTGTTTTTT.

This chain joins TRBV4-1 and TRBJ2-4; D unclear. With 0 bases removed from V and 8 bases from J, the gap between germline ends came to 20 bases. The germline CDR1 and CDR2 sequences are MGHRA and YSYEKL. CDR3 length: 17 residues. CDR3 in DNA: TGCGCCAGCAGCCAAGAGCAAGCCAAGCTGGACGGCGACATTCAGTACTTC. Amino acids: CASSQEQAKLDGDIQYF.

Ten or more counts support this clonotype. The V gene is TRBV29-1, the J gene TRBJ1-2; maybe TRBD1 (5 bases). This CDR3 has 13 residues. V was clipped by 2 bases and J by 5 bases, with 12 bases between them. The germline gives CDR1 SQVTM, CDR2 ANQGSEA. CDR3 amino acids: CSVEQGLFYGYTF. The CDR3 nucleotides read TGCAGCGTTGAACAGGGACTATTTTATGGCTACACCTTC.

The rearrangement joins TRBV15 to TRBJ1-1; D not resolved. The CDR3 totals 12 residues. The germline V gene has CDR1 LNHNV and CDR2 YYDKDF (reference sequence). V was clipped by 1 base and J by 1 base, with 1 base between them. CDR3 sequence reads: CATSRGNTEAFF. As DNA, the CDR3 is TGTGCCACCAGCAGAGGGAACACTGAAGCTTTCTTT.

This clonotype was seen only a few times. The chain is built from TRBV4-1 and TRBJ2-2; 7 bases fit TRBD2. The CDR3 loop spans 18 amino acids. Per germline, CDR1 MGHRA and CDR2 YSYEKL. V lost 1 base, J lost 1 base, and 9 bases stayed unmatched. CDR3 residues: CASSQGHGAGQNTGELFF. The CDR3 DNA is TGCGCCAGCAGCCAAGGGCATGGAGCGGGGCAGAACACCGGGGAGCTGTTTTTT.

The CDR3 DNA reads TGTGCCAGCAGCTTAACACCTCACGGCGGCTCCTACAATGAGCAGTTCTTC. Its protein is CASSLTPHGGSYNEQFF. The chain employs TRBV7-2 and TRBJ2-1; D gene ambiguous. In germline, CDR1 is SGHTA, CDR2 FQGNSA. Trimming removed 2 bases at V and 0 bases at J, with 14 bases between. The CDR3 contains 17 residues.

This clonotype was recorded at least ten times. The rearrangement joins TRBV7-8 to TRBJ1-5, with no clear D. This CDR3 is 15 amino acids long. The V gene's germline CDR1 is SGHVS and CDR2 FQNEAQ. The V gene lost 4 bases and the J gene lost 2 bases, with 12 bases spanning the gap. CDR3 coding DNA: TGTGCCAGCAGCTGGAGGGAAAGCGGCAATCAGCCCCAGCATTTT. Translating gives CASSWRESGNQPQHF.

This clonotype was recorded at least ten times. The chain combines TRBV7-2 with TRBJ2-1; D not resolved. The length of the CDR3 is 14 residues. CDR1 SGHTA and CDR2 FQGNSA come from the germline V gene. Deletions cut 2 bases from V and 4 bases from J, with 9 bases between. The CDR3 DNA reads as TGTGCCAGCAGCTTATTCACGGAATACAATGAGCAGTTCTTC. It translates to CASSLFTEYNEQFF.

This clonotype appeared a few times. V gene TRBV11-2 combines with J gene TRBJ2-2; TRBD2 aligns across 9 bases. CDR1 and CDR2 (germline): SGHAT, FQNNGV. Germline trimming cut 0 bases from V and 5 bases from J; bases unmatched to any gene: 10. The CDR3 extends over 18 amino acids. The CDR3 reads CASSLEGLAGGPTGELFF. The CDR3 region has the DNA TGTGCCAGCAGCTTAGAGGGTTTGGCGGGAGGGCCAACCGGGGAGCTGTTTTTT.

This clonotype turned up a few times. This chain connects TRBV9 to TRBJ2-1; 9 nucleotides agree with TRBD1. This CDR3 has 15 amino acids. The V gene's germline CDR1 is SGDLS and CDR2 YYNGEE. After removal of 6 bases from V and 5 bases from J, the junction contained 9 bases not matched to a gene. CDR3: CASTLTGTGNNEQFF. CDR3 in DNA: TGTGCCAGCACCCTGACTGGGACAGGGAACAATGAGCAGTTCTTC.

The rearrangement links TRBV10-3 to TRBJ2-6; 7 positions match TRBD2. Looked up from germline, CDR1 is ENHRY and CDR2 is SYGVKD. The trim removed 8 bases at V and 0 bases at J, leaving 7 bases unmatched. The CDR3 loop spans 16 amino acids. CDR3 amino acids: CAIALAEGSGANVLTF. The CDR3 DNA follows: TGTGCCATCGCCCTAGCGGAGGGCTCTGGGGCCAACGTCCTGACTTTC.

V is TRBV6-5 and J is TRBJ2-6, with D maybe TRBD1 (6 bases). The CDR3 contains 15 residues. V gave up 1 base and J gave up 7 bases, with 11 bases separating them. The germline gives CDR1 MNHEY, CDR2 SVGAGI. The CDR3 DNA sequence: TGTGCCAGCAGTTACTTTTCCGGGACAGCCAACGTCCTGACTTTC. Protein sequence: CASSYFSGTANVLTF.

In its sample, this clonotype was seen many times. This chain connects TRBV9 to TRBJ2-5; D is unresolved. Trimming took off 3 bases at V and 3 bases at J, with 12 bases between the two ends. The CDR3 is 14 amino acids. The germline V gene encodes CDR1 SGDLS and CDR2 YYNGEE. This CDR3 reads CASSAGSIEETQYF. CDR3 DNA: TGTGCCAGCAGCGCAGGATCGATCGAAGAGACCCAGTACTTC.

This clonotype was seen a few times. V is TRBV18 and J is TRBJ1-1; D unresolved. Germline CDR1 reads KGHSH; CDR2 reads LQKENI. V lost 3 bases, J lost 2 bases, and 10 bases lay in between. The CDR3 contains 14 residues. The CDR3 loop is CASSPEQLNTEAFF. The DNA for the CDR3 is TGTGCCAGCTCACCTGAACAGCTTAACACTGAAGCTTTCTTT. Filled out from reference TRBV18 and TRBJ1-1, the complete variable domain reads NAGVMQNPRHLVRRRGQEARLRCSPMKGHSHVYWYRQLPEEGLKFMVYLQKENIIDESGMPKERFSAEFPKEGPSILRIQQVVRGDSAAYFCASSPEQLNTEAFFGQGTRLTVV.

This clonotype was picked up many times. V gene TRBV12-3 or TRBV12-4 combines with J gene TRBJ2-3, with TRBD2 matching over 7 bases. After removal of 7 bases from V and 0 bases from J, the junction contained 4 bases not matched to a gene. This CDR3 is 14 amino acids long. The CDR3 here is CASTGGSSTDTQYF. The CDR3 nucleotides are TGTGCCAGCACGGGCGGGAGCAGCACAGATACGCAGTATTTT.

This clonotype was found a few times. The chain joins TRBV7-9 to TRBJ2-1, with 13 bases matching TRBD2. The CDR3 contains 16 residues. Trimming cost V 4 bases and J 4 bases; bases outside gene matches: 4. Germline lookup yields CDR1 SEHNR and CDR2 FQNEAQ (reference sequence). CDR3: CASSSSLAGGYNEQFF. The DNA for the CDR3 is TGTGCCAGCAGCTCCTCACTAGCGGGGGGGTACAATGAGCAGTTCTTC.

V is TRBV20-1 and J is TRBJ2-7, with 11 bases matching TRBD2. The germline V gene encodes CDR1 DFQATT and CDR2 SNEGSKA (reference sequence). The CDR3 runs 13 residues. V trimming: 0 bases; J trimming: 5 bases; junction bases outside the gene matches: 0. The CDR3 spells CSAREGLADEQYF. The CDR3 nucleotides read TGCAGTGCTAGAGAGGGACTAGCGGACGAGCAGTACTTC.

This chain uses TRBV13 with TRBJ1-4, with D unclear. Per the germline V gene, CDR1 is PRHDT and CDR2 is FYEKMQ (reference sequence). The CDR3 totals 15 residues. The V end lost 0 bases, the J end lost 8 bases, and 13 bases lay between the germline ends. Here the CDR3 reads CASSLGLAQREKLFF. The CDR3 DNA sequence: TGTGCCAGCAGCTTAGGCCTGGCACAACGGGAAAAACTGTTTTTT.

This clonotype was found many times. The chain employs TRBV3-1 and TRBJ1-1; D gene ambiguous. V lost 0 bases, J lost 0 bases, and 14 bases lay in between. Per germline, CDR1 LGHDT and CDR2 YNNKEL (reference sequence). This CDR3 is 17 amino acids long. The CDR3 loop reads CASSQEVVFGLNTEAFF. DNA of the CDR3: TGTGCCAGCAGCCAAGAGGTGGTTTTCGGACTGAACACTGAAGCTTTCTTT.

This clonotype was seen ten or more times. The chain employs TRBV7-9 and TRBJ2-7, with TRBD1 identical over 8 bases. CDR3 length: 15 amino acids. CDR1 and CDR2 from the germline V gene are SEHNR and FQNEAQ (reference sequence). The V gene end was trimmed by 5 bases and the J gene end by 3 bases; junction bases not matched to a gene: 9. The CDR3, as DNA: TGTGCCAGCAGCGCGGGGACAGGTCCTAGCTACGAGCAGTACTTC. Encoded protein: CASSAGTGPSYEQYF.

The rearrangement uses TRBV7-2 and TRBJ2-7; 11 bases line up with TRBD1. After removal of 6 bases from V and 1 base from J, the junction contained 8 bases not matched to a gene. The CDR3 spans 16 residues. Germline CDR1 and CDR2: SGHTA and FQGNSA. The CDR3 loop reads CASSFFGTGGSYEQYV. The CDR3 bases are TGTGCCAGCAGTTTCTTTGGGACAGGGGGATCCTACGAGCAGTACGTC.

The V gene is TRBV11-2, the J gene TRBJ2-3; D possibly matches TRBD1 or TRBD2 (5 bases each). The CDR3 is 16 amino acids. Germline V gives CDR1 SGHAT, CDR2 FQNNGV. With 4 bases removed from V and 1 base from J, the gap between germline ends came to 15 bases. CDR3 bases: TGTGCCAGCAGCTCGAGGGGCGTGGGGCGCACAGATACGCAGTATTTT. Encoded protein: CASSSRGVGRTDTQYF.